The 26 T cell receptor beta chains presented below share a single source sample, sequenced in a study of response to subunit inactivated influenza vaccine. Using its own MiXCR run on the RT-PCR reads, TCRdb lists one record per CDR3 protein. The sample shows roughly 760,000 distinct CDR3 sequences, around 21% of them seen only once. The sample here was PBMCs from blood, taken around 5 days after vaccination. These receptors all stem from a man aged 45-65 years who received an inactivated influenza vaccine.

The chain carries TRBV5-1 and TRBJ2-1, with D unclear. Trimming took off 4 bases at V and 3 bases at J, with 8 bases between the two ends. The germline CDR1 and CDR2 sequences are SGHRS and YFSETQ. This CDR3 contains 13 residues. This chain's CDR3 is CASSLSNYNEQFF. In DNA, the CDR3 is TGCGCCAGCAGCCTATCTAACTACAATGAGCAGTTCTTC.

The chain is built from TRBV9 and TRBJ2-1, with D perhaps matching TRBD2 (5 bases). Per germline, CDR1 SGDLS and CDR2 YYNGEE. Trimming shortened V by 3 bases and J by 0 bases, and 16 bases separated the two germline ends. CDR3 length: 17 amino acids. CDR3: CASSDRGDGSSYNEQFF. The DNA of the CDR3 is TGTGCCAGCAGCGATCGAGGCGATGGGAGCTCCTACAATGAGCAGTTCTTC.

The J gene is TRBJ1-1, the V gene TRBV7-8; 7 positions agree with TRBD1. Germline assignment: CDR1 SGHVS and CDR2 FQNEAQ. V shed 4 bases, J shed 2 bases, and the junction held 4 bases outside the gene matches. This CDR3 has 14 amino acids. CDR3 sequence reads: CASSYRDSNTEAFF. CDR3 coding DNA: TGTGCCAGCAGCTACCGGGACAGCAACACTGAAGCTTTCTTT.

This clonotype was observed many times. The rearrangement joins TRBV5-1 to TRBJ2-1; 7 bases are a match to TRBD1. The CDR3 has 13 residues. J gave up 10 bases and V 4 bases, and 8 bases lay outside the gene matches. Germline V gives CDR1 SGHRS, CDR2 YFSETQ. The CDR3 DNA reads as TGCGCCAGCAGCACATTACAGGGGACGGAGCAGTTCTTC. Protein sequence: CASSTLQGTEQFF.

The chain is built from TRBV30 and TRBJ2-7; a weak D match, TRBD1 (6 bases). Germline CDR1 is GTSNPN and CDR2 is SVGIG (reference sequence). Trimming removed 0 bases from V and 6 bases from J, with 18 bases in between. The CDR3 totals 15 residues. The CDR3 reads CAWSVIPGQIREQYF. DNA for the CDR3: TGTGCCTGGAGTGTAATCCCTGGACAGATCCGCGAGCAGTACTTC.

This clonotype came up a few times. The chain has TRBV2 and TRBJ2-5; D is unclear. V was pared by 4 bases and J by 4 bases, with 13 bases between. Per the germline V gene, CDR1 is SNHLY and CDR2 is FYNNEI. CDR3 size: 14 residues. CDR3 DNA: TGTGCCAGCAGTGTCAGCGAATGGGCAGAGACCCAGTACTTC. The encoded protein is CASSVSEWAETQYF.

This clonotype was observed a few times. This rearrangement joins TRBV12-3 or TRBV12-4 to TRBJ2-1; TRBD2 agrees at 16 bases. J was trimmed by 8 bases and V by 4 bases; bases with no gene match: 5. The CDR3 consists of 16 residues. The CDR3 DNA reads TGTGCCAGCAGTTGGGGACTAGCGGGGGGGCTGTATGAGCAGTTCTTC. Translating it yields CASSWGLAGGLYEQFF.

The V gene is TRBV7-2, the J gene TRBJ2-1; a possible D gene is TRBD2 (7 bases). CDR1 and CDR2 from the germline V gene are SGHTA and FQGNSA. Trimming pared 2 bases from V and 2 bases from J, leaving 10 bases between. This CDR3 has 15 amino acids. CDR3 sequence (DNA): TGTGCCAGCAGCTTACGGGGGGCCACCTACAATGAGCAGTTCTTC. Translated: CASSLRGATYNEQFF.

V usage is TRBV25-1 and J usage is TRBJ2-5, with TRBD2 matching 7 bases. Germline V gene sequence: CDR1 MGHDK, CDR2 SYGVNS. Germline trimming cut 3 bases from V and 9 bases from J; bases unmatched to any gene: 7. CDR3 length equals 13 residues. CDR3 in DNA: TGTGCCAGCAGTGAGGGGGGAGGGGCGTCCCAGTACTTC. Translation gives CASSEGGGASQYF.

This clonotype has just a few counts. J is TRBJ2-7 and V is TRBV10-3; D uncertain. Trimming removed 0 bases from V and 4 bases from J, with 4 bases in between. Germline V gene lookup returns CDR1 ENHRY and CDR2 SYGVKD. The CDR3 is 12 residues long. CDR3 in amino acids: CAISESDYEQYF. The CDR3 DNA reads TGTGCCATCAGTGAGTCGGATTACGAGCAGTACTTC.

The chain employs TRBV7-9 and TRBJ2-7; possible D gene TRBD1, 6 bases. Germline CDR1 reads SEHNR; CDR2 reads FQNEAQ (reference sequence). The length of the CDR3 is 15 residues. Trimming left V 5 bases short and J 3 bases short, with 17 bases between. DNA for the CDR3: TGTGCCAGCAGCCCGGACTTAGACAGGAACTACGAGCAGTACTTC. Translation: CASSPDLDRNYEQYF.

This clonotype appeared many times. The chain combines TRBV12-3 or TRBV12-4 with TRBJ2-4, with D unresolved. V lost 2 bases and J lost 13, with 18 bases in between. The CDR3 consists of 14 residues. CDR3 residues: CASSLIAGFEEQYF. In nucleotides, the CDR3 is TGTGCCAGCAGTTTAATAGCTGGTTTCGAGGAGCAGTACTTC.

The rearrangement uses TRBV20-1 and TRBJ2-5, with 9 bases fitting TRBD2. V dropped 7 bases and J dropped 5; count of bases not matched to a gene: 11. Germline lookup yields CDR1 DFQATT and CDR2 SNEGSKA (reference sequence). This CDR3 has 14 amino acids. The CDR3 DNA reads TGCAGTGAGTTGCTAGCGGGATTCGGTGAGACCCAGTACTTC. Translated, it gives CSELLAGFGETQYF.

V usage is TRBV28 and J usage is TRBJ2-7; no clear D. V dropped 8 bases and J dropped 0 bases, with 14 bases sitting between them. Germline V gives CDR1 MDHEN, CDR2 SYDVKM. The CDR3 covers 14 residues. The CDR3: CASVGRPISYEQYF. In nucleotides, the CDR3 is TGTGCCAGCGTAGGCAGGCCGATCTCCTACGAGCAGTACTTC.

This chain connects TRBV7-2 to TRBJ2-3; 9 nucleotides line up with TRBD2. After removal of 2 bases from V and 1 base from J, the junction contained 4 bases not matched to a gene. This CDR3 has 16 residues. Germline V gene sequence: CDR1 SGHTA, CDR2 FQGNSA. The CDR3 DNA reads TGTGCCAGCAGCTTATTCCGGACTAGCGGCACAGATACGCAGTATTTT. It encodes CASSLFRTSGTDTQYF.

The rearrangement uses TRBV7-2 and TRBJ2-7; 9 nucleotides line up with TRBD2. CDR3 size: 16 residues. The germline gives CDR1 SGHTA, CDR2 FQGNSA. Trimming took 0 bases from V and 2 from J; bases not matched to a gene: 5. The CDR3 is CASSLAHSGGTYEQYF. The CDR3 DNA reads as TGTGCCAGCAGCTTAGCCCATAGCGGGGGAACCTACGAGCAGTACTTC. Complete variable domain (other parts from reference TRBV7-2 and TRBJ2-7): GAGVSQSPSNKVTEKGKDVELRCDPISGHTALYWYRQSLGQGLEFLIYFQGNSAPDKSGLPSDRFSAERTGGSVSTLTIQRTQQEDSAVYLCASSLAHSGGTYEQYFGPGTRLTVT.

The chain is built from TRBV5-1 and TRBJ2-2; D is unclear. The CDR3 length is 16 residues. The V end lost 3 bases, the J end lost 3 bases, and 15 bases lay between the germline ends. Germline values: CDR1 SGHRS, CDR2 YFSETQ. CDR3 amino acids: CASSSRPRGYTGELFF. The DNA of the CDR3 is TGCGCCAGCAGCTCCCGGCCGCGCGGATACACCGGGGAGCTGTTTTTT.

Here the CDR3 reads CASSFGDLNTEAFF. As DNA, the CDR3 is TGTGCCAGCAGTTTCGGAGATCTGAACACTGAAGCTTTCTTT. This chain uses TRBV12-3 or TRBV12-4 with TRBJ1-1; D unresolved. The CDR3 runs to 14 residues. Trimming shortened V by 3 bases and J by 0 bases, and 8 bases separated the two germline ends.

Comment on this clonotype: The junction departs from the called germline gene at one end, perhaps through a read error. In DNA form, the CDR3 reads TGTGCCAGCAATCCTGGGCCCCCTGCAGATACGCAGAATTTT. Encoded protein: CASNPGPPADTQNF. The chain joins TRBV2 to TRBJ2-3; D remains unclear. Germline CDR1 SNHLY, CDR2 FYNNEI. The CDR3 extends over 14 amino acids.

This clonotype was recorded a few times. The CDR3 coding sequence is TGTGCCAGCAGGAGAGGGACATTTCTCTACAATGAGCAGTTCTTC. Translated: CASRRGTFLYNEQFF. The chain uses TRBV9 and TRBJ2-1; maybe TRBD1 (6 bases). CDR3 size: 15 residues. V gave up 5 bases and J gave up 3 bases, with 15 bases separating them. CDR1 is SGDLS, CDR2 YYNGEE, per germline.

The chain employs TRBV12-3 or TRBV12-4 and TRBJ2-1, with D unclear. The CDR3 loop spans 15 amino acids. The V end lost 7 bases, the J end lost 9 bases, and 22 bases lay between the germline ends. CDR3 protein: CASNPDGLESTEQFF. DNA of the CDR3: TGTGCCAGCAACCCGGACGGGCTTGAATCAACTGAGCAGTTCTTC.

This clonotype was found a few times. The chain uses TRBV11-2 and TRBJ2-7; D tentatively reads TRBD1 or TRBD2 (5 bases each). Germline-derived CDR1 and CDR2 are SGHAT and FQNNGV. V gave up 5 bases and J gave up 3 bases, with 26 bases separating them. The CDR3 is made up of 18 amino acids. The CDR3 coding sequence is TGTGCCAGCAGCACCATAAGAGTTTCCGGGACGACGGGCTACGAGCAGTACTTC. Translation gives CASSTIRVSGTTGYEQYF.

Only a few counts were recorded for this clonotype. The gene calls are TRBV7-9 and TRBJ2-7; the D gene is possibly TRBD2 (5 bases). Trimming shortened V by 5 bases and J by 0 bases, and 14 bases separated the two germline ends. In germline, CDR1 is SEHNR, CDR2 FQNEAQ (reference sequence). The CDR3 is 15 residues long. CDR3 coding DNA: TGTGCCAGCAGCCCGTTTGAGGGTGGCTCCTACGAGCAGTACTTC. This codes for CASSPFEGGSYEQYF.

The chain employs TRBV6-2 or TRBV6-3 and TRBJ2-6; possible D gene TRBD2, 7 bases. Germline values: CDR1 MNHEY, CDR2 SVGEGT. The V end was cut by 2 bases, the J end by 0 bases, with 11 bases between. The CDR3 totals 17 residues. The DNA of the CDR3 is TGTGCCAGCAGTTACCTGGGAGGGGGCTCTGGGGCCAACGTCCTGACTTTC. It yields the protein CASSYLGGGSGANVLTF.

This chain joins TRBV12-3 or TRBV12-4 and TRBJ1-5; perhaps TRBD1 as D (6 bases). Trimming removed 1 base at V and 0 bases at J, with 22 bases between. This CDR3 is 20 amino acids long. The DNA for the CDR3 is TGTGCCAGCAGTTTAGGGATGATGGGTGGGCAGGGGCATAGCAATCAGCCCCAGCATTTT. Protein: CASSLGMMGGQGHSNQPQHF.

V gene TRBV5-6 combines with J gene TRBJ2-1; 7 positions match TRBD1. V was clipped by 6 bases and J by 3 bases; unmatched bases: 12. The CDR3 is 16 amino acids. Germline values: CDR1 SGHDT, CDR2 YYEEEE. The CDR3 nucleotides are TGTGCCAGCAACCCGACAGGGCCCCTCAGCTACAATGAGCAGTTCTTC. It yields the protein CASNPTGPLSYNEQFF. Full variable domain (outside the CDR3, taken from reference TRBV5-6 and TRBJ2-1): DAGVTQSPTHLIKTRGQQVTLRCSPKSGHDTVSWYQQALGQGPQFIFQYYEEEERQRGNFPDRFSGHQFPNYSSELNVNALLLGDSALYLCASNPTGPLSYNEQFFGPGTRLTVL.